The 12 T cell receptor beta chains presented below share a single source sample, sequenced in a study of T cell responses to AZD1222 COVID-19 vaccine. Assay used: immunoSEQ multiplex PCR; TCRdb lists only in-frame clones, some missing. Here the sample spans some 170,000 clones, 85% to 90% being singletons. Sequencing was performed on peripheral blood, taken on day 0 of AZD1222 vaccination. The receptors derive from an adult in good health.

The gene calls are TRBV7-2 and TRBJ2-7, with 8 bases that match TRBD1. CDR1 is SGHTA, CDR2 FQGNSA, per germline. With V trimmed by 5 bases and J by 3 bases, 9 bases remained unmatched. This CDR3 has 15 amino acids. CDR3 protein: CASSIRAGQDYEQYF. Here the CDR3 DNA reads TGTGCCAGCAGCATCCGGGCGGGACAGGACTACGAGCAGTACTTC.

The genes are TRBV6-5 and TRBJ1-5; D not resolved. The CDR3 runs 14 residues. Germline values: CDR1 MNHEY, CDR2 SVGAGI. The V end was cut by 7 bases, the J end by 3 bases, with 13 bases between. The CDR3 DNA reads as TGTGCCAGCACCTTACCTGGACCCAATCAGCCCCAGCATTTT. It yields the protein CASTLPGPNQPQHF.

The rearrangement links TRBV5-6 to TRBJ2-7; D not certain. V shed 1 base and J shed 3 bases, with 14 bases lying between them. The CDR3 contains 15 residues. Germline V gene data show CDR1 as SGHDT and CDR2 as YYEEEE. CDR3 sequence: CASSLTGSFLYEQYF. The CDR3 coding sequence is TGTGCCAGCAGCTTGACCGGGTCCTTTCTCTACGAGCAGTACTTC.

This chain uses TRBV19 with TRBJ2-2; maybe TRBD2 (6 bases). This CDR3 comprises 17 residues. Deletions cut 5 bases from V and 0 bases from J, with 16 bases between. In germline, CDR1 is LNHDA, CDR2 SQIVND (reference sequence). CDR3 DNA sequence: TGTGCCAGTAGTGCGCCGGGGGTTCACTCGAACACCGGGGAGCTGTTTTTT. Amino acids: CASSAPGVHSNTGELFF.

This clone was counted a few times. The chain employs TRBV20-1 and TRBJ2-3, with a possible D match to TRBD2 (6 bases). The CDR3 spans 11 residues. The germline V gene has CDR1 DFQATT and CDR2 SNEGSKA (reference sequence). V lost 7 bases to trimming and J lost 1 base, with 6 bases between them. The CDR3 coding sequence is TGCAGTGGGGGGGGCACAGATACGCAGTATTTT. This codes for CSGGGTDTQYF.

The rearrangement uses TRBV4-1 and TRBJ2-3; no firm D call. The CDR3 loop spans 15 amino acids. V was trimmed by 1 base and J by 2 bases, leaving 10 bases between them. Germline V gives CDR1 MGHRA, CDR2 YSYEKL. The CDR3: CASSQGPTYTDTQYF. CDR3 coding DNA: TGCGCCAGCAGCCAAGGACCCACTTACACAGATACGCAGTATTTT.

The chain employs TRBV19 and TRBJ2-6; D is possibly TRBD2 (5 bases). Germline CDR1 LNHDA, CDR2 SQIVND (reference sequence). Trimming cost V 6 bases and J 4 bases, with 13 bases left between them. This CDR3 has 15 amino acids. CDR3 protein: CASRTEGAGANVLTF. DNA of the CDR3: TGTGCCAGTAGGACCGAGGGTGCCGGGGCCAACGTCCTGACTTTC. The complete variable domain, with remaining parts taken from reference TRBV19 and TRBJ2-6, reads DGGITQSPKYLFRKEGQNVTLSCEQNLNHDAMYWYRQDPGQGLRLIYYSQIVNDFQKGDIAEGYSVSREKKESFPLTVTSAQKNPTAFYLCASRTEGAGANVLTFGAGSRLTVL.

The gene calls are TRBV7-2 and TRBJ1-2, with a weak D call TRBD1 (6 bases). Trimming stripped 0 bases from V and 4 bases from J, with 12 bases between. In germline, CDR1 is SGHTA, CDR2 FQGNSA. This CDR3 has 15 amino acids. CDR3 sequence (DNA): TGTGCCAGCAGCTTAGCGCCAGGGGCGATCTATGGCTACACCTTC. This gives the protein CASSLAPGAIYGYTF.

The chain combines TRBV6-5 with TRBJ1-6, with TRBD1 identical over 7 bases. This CDR3 comprises 14 residues. The germline gives CDR1 MNHEY, CDR2 SVGAGI. The V gene end was trimmed by 5 bases and the J gene end by 5 bases; junction bases not matched to a gene: 3. The CDR3 bases are TGTGCCAGCAGTCCCGGGACAGATAATTCACCCCTCCACTTT. Protein: CASSPGTDNSPLHF.

This sequence joins TRBV5-1 and TRBJ1-2; D gene unclear. Germline V gene data show CDR1 as SGHRS and CDR2 as YFSETQ. The CDR3 runs 13 residues. Trimming shortened V by 4 bases and J by 2 bases, and 9 bases separated the two germline ends. In DNA form, the CDR3 reads TGCGCCAGCAGCCAAGACGGAAACTATGGCTACACCTTC. It encodes CASSQDGNYGYTF. The full variable domain, completed using reference TRBV5-1 and TRBJ1-2, is KAGVTQTPRYLIKTRGQQVTLSCSPISGHRSVSWYQQTPGQGLQFLFEYFSETQRNKGNFPGRFSGRQFSNSRSEMNVSTLELGDSALYLCASSQDGNYGYTFGSGTRLTVV.

This clone occurred a few times. V and J are TRBV29-1 and TRBJ1-2, with D perhaps TRBD1 (6 bases). V dropped 5 bases and J dropped 4 bases, with 11 bases sitting between them. Germline CDR1 and CDR2: SQVTM and ANQGSEA. CDR3 size: 12 residues. For the CDR3, the DNA is TGCAGCGTTTTAATAGGGGGCTATGGCTACACCTTC. Residues: CSVLIGGYGYTF. Together with reference TRBV29-1 and TRBJ1-2, the CDR3 gives the full variable domain: SAVISQKPSRDICQRGTSLTIQCQVDSQVTMMFWYRQQPGQSLTLIATANQGSEATYESGFVIDKFPISRPNLTFSTLTVSNMSPEDSSIYLCSVLIGGYGYTFGSGTRLTVV.

This clone has only a few counts. The chain recombines TRBV9 with TRBJ2-5; the D gene is possibly TRBD1 (5 bases). Germline V gene data show CDR1 as SGDLS and CDR2 as YYNGEE. The CDR3 extends over 12 amino acids. Trimming removed 0 bases at V and 5 bases at J, with 5 bases between. This CDR3 is CASSVAGETQYF. The DNA for the CDR3 is TGTGCCAGCAGCGTAGCAGGGGAGACCCAGTACTTC.